This passage covers 9 T cell receptor beta chains from one sample sequenced in a study of cytomegalovirus exposure and HLA in healthy donors. Clones were read by immunoSEQ multiplex PCR, and TCRdb kept only the in-frame ones, dropping some. Among 200,000 to 250,000 clones listed, around nine tenths were seen once. The sequenced sample consisted of PBMCs. These receptor sequences come from a young woman in good health and CMV-seronegative.

V gene TRBV28 combines with J gene TRBJ2-1; D perhaps matches TRBD2 (6 bases). The CDR3 is 15 amino acids. Trimming removed 6 bases from V and 1 base from J, with 13 bases in between. Per germline, CDR1 MDHEN and CDR2 SYDVKM. The CDR3 bases are TGTGCCAGCAGCGCCACCGGAGGGTCCTACAATGAGCAGTTCTTC. It translates to CASSATGGSYNEQFF.

The V gene is TRBV10-3, the J gene TRBJ1-1; D remains unclear. The CDR3 loop spans 14 amino acids. Germline values: CDR1 ENHRY, CDR2 SYGVKD. V was cut by 2 bases and J by 3 bases, with 10 bases left in between. CDR3 residues: CAISERRDYTEAFF. The CDR3 region has the DNA TGTGCCATCAGTGAGCGGAGAGACTACACTGAAGCTTTCTTT.

This chain connects TRBV10-2 to TRBJ1-3; D remains ambiguous. The CDR3 runs to 18 residues. Germline V gene lookup returns CDR1 WSHSY and CDR2 SAAADI. V dropped 4 bases and J dropped 0 bases, with 19 bases sitting between them. The CDR3 reads CASSVRTQVPSSGNTIYF. For the CDR3, the DNA is TGCGCCAGCAGTGTACGGACTCAGGTTCCCTCCTCTGGAAACACCATATATTTT.

This rearrangement joins TRBV7-8 to TRBJ1-6, with 8 bases aligning to TRBD1. Germline V gene sequence: CDR1 SGHVS, CDR2 FQNEAQ. J was trimmed by 0 bases and V by 3 bases; bases with no gene match: 7. CDR3 length: 18 residues. The CDR3 spells CASSFPRQGSSYNSPLHF. The CDR3 DNA follows: TGTGCCAGCAGCTTTCCTAGACAGGGGTCCTCCTATAATTCACCCCTCCACTTT.

In the case of this clone: This CDR3 is also generated by other DNA sequences in the sample. J is TRBJ1-1 and V is TRBV5-1; D is unclear. The CDR3 totals 13 residues. The germline V and J ends were trimmed by 1 base and 2 bases, with 6 bases remaining between them. Germline V CDR1 and CDR2: SGHRS, YFSETQ. The CDR3 bases are TGCGCCAGCAGCTTGCCGGGTAACACTGAAGCTTTCTTT. Its translation is CASSLPGNTEAFF.

This rearrangement joins TRBV27 to TRBJ1-1; 7 bases are shared with TRBD1. CDR1 is MNHEY and CDR2 is SMNVEV in the germline V gene (reference sequence). Germline trimming cut 5 bases from V and 4 bases from J; bases unmatched to any gene: 7. The CDR3 sequence is 14 residues long. DNA for the CDR3: TGTGCCAGCAGTCTAGAGGACAGGTCCACTGAAGCTTTCTTT. This gives the protein CASSLEDRSTEAFF.

The table lists this clone with a count of one. This rearrangement joins TRBV7-9 to TRBJ2-7, with TRBD2 identical over 8 bases. This CDR3 spans 17 amino acids. CDR1 SEHNR and CDR2 FQNEAQ come from the germline V gene (reference sequence). J was trimmed by 4 bases and V by 5 bases; bases with no gene match: 16. The CDR3 loop reads CASSPPWAGTRLYEQYF. In DNA, the CDR3 is TGTGCCAGCAGCCCCCCGTGGGCCGGGACTAGGCTTTACGAGCAGTACTTC.

CDR3 region: CASSPQGTSGRALPPYEQYF. Here the CDR3 DNA reads TGCGCCAGCAGCCCACAAGGGACTAGCGGGAGGGCCTTACCCCCTTACGAGCAGTACTTC. V and J are TRBV5-1 and TRBJ2-7, with 16 bases lining up with TRBD2. The CDR3 sequence is 20 residues long. CDR1 and CDR2 (germline): SGHRS, YFSETQ. Trimming at V came to 4 bases and at J to 4 bases, leaving 17 bases not matched to a gene.

The chain carries TRBV29-1 and TRBJ1-2, with D possibly TRBD1 on 6 matching bases. Trimming removed 2 bases from V and 5 bases from J, with 9 bases in between. The CDR3 has 12 residues. Germline V CDR1 and CDR2: SQVTM, ANQGSEA. CDR3 loop: CSVEPQGYGYTF. The CDR3 DNA reads as TGCAGCGTTGAACCCCAGGGGTATGGCTACACCTTC.